These T cell receptor beta chains were read from a single sample in a study of T cells after yellow fever vaccination. One entry per CDR3 protein results from TCRdb running MiXCR on the 5' RACE reads. Of over 200,000 distinct CDR3 sequences listed, about 7% are singletons. Material: CD4+ T cells sorted from PBMCs, obtained on the day of the yellow fever booster vaccination. These receptors all stem from a man aged 30-40 years who received the YFV17D yellow fever vaccine. The CDR3 runs from the conserved cysteine through the conserved F or W. The D gene is left open where the match is weak. Clone sizes are given selectively: once, few, many, or a class where the clone is expanded.

>TRBV20-1|-|TRBJ2-5|many
CSASRDGQETQYF
TGCAGTGCTAGCCGGGACGGGCAAGAGACCCAGTACTTC
>TRBV7-2|-|TRBJ2-5|-
CASKRGRAYQETQYF
TGTGCCAGCAAACGCGGGCGGGCCTACCAAGAGACCCAGTACTTC
>TRBV12-3/TRBV12-4|-|TRBJ2-3|many
CASELGRQDTQYF
TGTGCCAGTGAACTGGGTCGTCAGGATACGCAGTATTTT
>TRBV5-4|TRBD2|TRBJ2-7|few
CASSLGTGTSGSREQYF
TGTGCCAGCAGCTTGGGGACAGGGACTAGCGGGAGTCGGGAGCAGTACTTC
>TRBV6-5|-|TRBJ2-5|-
CASSYSTRGFLGETQYF
TGTGCCAGCAGTTACTCTACTAGAGGGTTCCTAGGGGAGACCCAGTACTTC
>TRBV3-1|-|TRBJ2-3|-
CASSQRALALTDTQYF
TGTGCCAGCAGCCAAAGAGCTTTAGCACTCACAGATACGCAGTATTTT
>TRBV7-8|-|TRBJ2-7|-
CASSLRGRVYEQYF
TGTGCCAGCAGCTTAAGAGGCAGGGTTTACGAGCAGTACTTC
>TRBV20-1|TRBD2|TRBJ2-1|-
CSVRTSGSYNEQFF
TGCAGTGTCAGGACTAGCGGGAGCTACAATGAGCAGTTCTTC
>TRBV12-3/TRBV12-4|TRBD2|TRBJ2-3|few
CASRPTAGGEDTQYF
TGTGCCAGCAGGCCAACGGCGGGAGGTGAAGATACGCAGTATTTT
>TRBV12-3/TRBV12-4|TRBD2|TRBJ2-1|-
CASSWTSGRAREQFF
TGTGCCAGCAGTTGGACTAGCGGGAGGGCCAGGGAGCAGTTCTTC